The rows below give T cell receptor beta chains drawn from one sample of a study of T cell repertoires in cytomegalovirus infection. For these receptors, no antigen is known. TCRdb passed the reads through MiXCR, listing each CDR3 protein once. The sample lists around 500,000 distinct CDR3 sequences; more than 40% were seen once. The input for sequencing was cultured PBMCs, taken from culture after CMV antigen stimulation. Receptors originate from a human donor in good health (CMV status not recorded). Some clones in this sample may be carry-over from other donors' samples. CDR3s include the opening cysteine and the closing phenylalanine or tryptophan. The D gene is left open where the match is weak. Size is stated for part of the rows, as once, few or many counts, or as a class when the clone is expanded.

CDR3 protein,CDR3 DNA,D gene,clone size,CDR3 length,J gene,V gene
CASSLRLARHYEQYF,TGTGCCAGCAGCTTAAGACTAGCGCGACACTACGAGCAGTACTTC,TRBD2,few,15,TRBJ2-7,TRBV7-2
CASSPRQGGNTEAFF,TGTGCCAGCTCACCACGGCAGGGAGGTAACACTGAAGCTTTCTTT,.,few,15,TRBJ1-1,TRBV18
CASWTGGSYEQYF,TGTGCCAGCTGGACAGGGGGCAGCTACGAGCAGTACTTC,TRBD1,few,13,TRBJ2-7,TRBV12-3/TRBV12-4
CASSLPPFREQFF,TGTGCCAGCAGCTTGCCCCCATTTAGGGAGCAGTTCTTC,.,few,13,TRBJ2-1,TRBV7-6
CASRDRLFEQYF,TGCGCCAGCCGGGACAGGCTTTTCGAGCAGTACTTC,TRBD1,once,12,TRBJ2-7,TRBV10-2
CASSPRTSGRGYNEQFF,TGTGCCAGCAGTCCCCGGACTAGCGGGAGGGGGTACAATGAGCAGTTCTTC,TRBD2,few,17,TRBJ2-1,TRBV28
CASSLDREVTGELFF,TGTGCCAGCAGCTTAGACAGGGAAGTCACCGGGGAGCTGTTTTTT,.,.,15,TRBJ2-2,TRBV7-7
CASRGGQGAPGELFF,TGTGCCAGCAGGGGAGGACAGGGGGCGCCCGGGGAGCTGTTTTTT,TRBD1,few,15,TRBJ2-2,TRBV7-2
CASSLGTSLQYF,TGTGCCAGCAGCTTGGGGACTAGCCTGCAGTACTTC,TRBD2,.,12,TRBJ2-7,TRBV7-9
CASRPSIGTGGPDTQYF,TGTGCCAGCAGACCGTCTATCGGGACAGGGGGCCCAGATACGCAGTATTTT,TRBD1,.,17,TRBJ2-3,TRBV6-1
CASSPTGLGGSPLHF,TGTGCCAGCAGTCCTACAGGGCTTGGGGGTTCACCCCTCCACTTT,.,few,15,TRBJ1-6,TRBV12-3/TRBV12-4
CASSSQAAGELFF,TGTGCCAGCAGCTCGCAGGCCGCGGGGGAGCTGTTTTTT,.,once,13,TRBJ2-2,TRBV7-9
CAWSVSSGYEQYF,TGTGCCTGGAGTGTCTCTAGCGGCTACGAGCAGTACTTC,TRBD2,.,13,TRBJ2-7,TRBV30
CASSQGLAGGSYNEQFF,TGCGCCAGCAGCCAGGGATTAGCGGGGGGCTCCTACAATGAGCAGTTCTTC,TRBD2,.,17,TRBJ2-1,TRBV4-3